Listed here are 5 T cell receptor beta chains from one sample, sequenced in a study of neurological immune-mediated disorders. TCRdb re-called the 5' RACE reads with MiXCR, one entry per CDR3 protein. The data hold 70,000 to 95,000 distinct CDR3 sequences, with roughly a sixth observed a single time. Sequencing input: PBMCs. All receptors come from a woman aged 40 to 50 in good health.

The chain employs TRBV18 and TRBJ1-1; D is unclear. The CDR3 spans 13 residues. Germline V CDR1 and CDR2: KGHSH, LQKENI. Trimming pared 3 bases from V and 2 bases from J, leaving 7 bases between. The CDR3 sequence: CASSPELNTEAFF. In DNA, the CDR3 is TGTGCCAGCTCACCCGAACTTAACACTGAAGCTTTCTTT.

The CDR3 spells CASSESGSGYTF. The CDR3 DNA follows: TGCGCCAGCAGTGAGTCGGGCAGTGGCTACACCTTC. This rearrangement joins TRBV10-1 to TRBJ1-2; no clear D gene. V lost 0 bases, J lost 7 bases, and 6 bases lay in between. The V gene's germline CDR1 is WNHNN and CDR2 SYGVQD (reference sequence). This CDR3 is built from 12 residues.

This clonotype has at least ten counts. The genes are TRBV7-2 and TRBJ1-1; the match to TRBD1 covers 9 bases. The length of the CDR3 is 13 residues. V lost 5 bases and J lost 4; bases outside the gene matches: 2. The germline V gene has CDR1 SGHTA and CDR2 FQGNSA. The CDR3: CASSVDRGTEAFF. The CDR3 bases are TGTGCCAGCAGCGTGGACAGGGGCACTGAAGCTTTCTTT.

This clonotype was counted at least ten times. The chain employs TRBV7-2 and TRBJ2-5; 11 nucleotides align to TRBD2. Germline V lookup: CDR1 SGHTA, CDR2 FQGNSA. The CDR3 has 17 residues. V trimming: 5 bases; J trimming: 5 bases; junction bases outside the gene matches: 13. In DNA form, the CDR3 reads TGTGCCAGCAGCCCTGGAGGAACTAGCGGGGGATCGGAGACCCAGTACTTC. Its protein product is CASSPGGTSGGSETQYF. The full variable domain, in which reference TRBV7-2 and TRBJ2-5 provide the parts outside the CDR3, is GAGVSQSPSNKVTEKGKDVELRCDPISGHTALYWYRQSLGQGLEFLIYFQGNSAPDKSGLPSDRFSAERTGGSVSTLTIQRTQQEDSAVYLCASSPGGTSGGSETQYFGPGTRLLVL.

This clonotype was recorded at least ten times. This chain uses TRBV12-3 or TRBV12-4 with TRBJ1-2; D may be TRBD1 (5 bases). Trimming left V 3 bases short and J 2 bases short, with 10 bases between. The CDR3 has 14 residues. The CDR3 sequence: CASSFVGANYGYTF. In nucleotides, the CDR3 is TGTGCCAGCAGTTTCGTAGGGGCCAACTATGGCTACACCTTC.